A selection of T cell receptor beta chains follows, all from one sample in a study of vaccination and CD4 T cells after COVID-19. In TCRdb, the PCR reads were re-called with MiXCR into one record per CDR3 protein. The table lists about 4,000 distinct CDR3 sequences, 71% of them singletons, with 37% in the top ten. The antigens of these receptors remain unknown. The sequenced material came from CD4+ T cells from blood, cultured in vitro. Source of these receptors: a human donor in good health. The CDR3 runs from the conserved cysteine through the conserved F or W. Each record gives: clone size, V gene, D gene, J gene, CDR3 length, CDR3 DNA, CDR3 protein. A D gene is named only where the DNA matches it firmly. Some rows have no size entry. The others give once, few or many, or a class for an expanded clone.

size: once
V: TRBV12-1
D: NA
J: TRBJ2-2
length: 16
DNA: TGTGCCAGCAGCCCGCCCCCGCTCCAGAACACCGGGGAGCTGTTTTTT
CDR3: CASSPPPLQNTGELFF

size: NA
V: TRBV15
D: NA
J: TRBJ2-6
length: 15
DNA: TGTGCCACCAGTATAGGCTGGGCTGGGGCCAACGTCCTGACTTTC
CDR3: CATSIGWAGANVLTF

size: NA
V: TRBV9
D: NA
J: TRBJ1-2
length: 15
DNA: TGTGCCAGCAGCGTAACCCAGGGAAATGTGAATGGCTACACCTTC
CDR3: CASSVTQGNVNGYTF

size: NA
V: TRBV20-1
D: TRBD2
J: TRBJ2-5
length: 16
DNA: TGCAGTGCTCGCTCGTTTATGCGCGGGGGCCAAGAGACCCAGTACTTC
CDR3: CSARSFMRGGQETQYF

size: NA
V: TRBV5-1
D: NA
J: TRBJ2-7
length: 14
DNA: TGCGCCAGCAGCCCGGATAGCGAGGTCTACGAGCAGTACTTC
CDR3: CASSPDSEVYEQYF

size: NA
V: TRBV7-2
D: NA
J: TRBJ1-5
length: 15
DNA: TGTGCCAGCAGCTTAGGAGACAGACAGAATCAGCCCCAGCATTTT
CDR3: CASSLGDRQNQPQHF

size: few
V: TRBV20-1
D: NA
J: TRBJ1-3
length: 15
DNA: TGCAGTGCCACCCCAGGGGCAGAGACTGGAAACACCATATATTTT
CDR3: CSATPGAETGNTIYF

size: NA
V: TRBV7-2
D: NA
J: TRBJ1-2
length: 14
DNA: TGTGCCAGCACCGAGGCCGGGGCGTACTATGGCTACACCTTC
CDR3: CASTEAGAYYGYTF

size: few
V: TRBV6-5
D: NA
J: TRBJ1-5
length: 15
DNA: TGTGCCAGCAGTTACGAGGACGCCTCGAATCAGCCCCAGCATTTT
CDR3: CASSYEDASNQPQHF

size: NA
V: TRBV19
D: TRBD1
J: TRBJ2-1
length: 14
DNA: TGTGCCAGTAGTGACAGGGGGTCTTACAATGAGCAGTTCTTC
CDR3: CASSDRGSYNEQFF

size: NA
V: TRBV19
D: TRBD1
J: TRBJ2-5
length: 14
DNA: TGTGCCAGTAGTGTCGGACAGGGGGGGGAGACCCAGTACTTC
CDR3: CASSVGQGGETQYF

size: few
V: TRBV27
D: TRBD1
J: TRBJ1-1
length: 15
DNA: TGTGCCAGCAGTTCGTACAGGGGGCGGAGGACTGAAGCTTTCTTT
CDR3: CASSSYRGRRTEAFF

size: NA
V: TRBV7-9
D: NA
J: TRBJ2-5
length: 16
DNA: TGTGCCAGCAGCTTAGACGAAGGGGGGGGAGGAGAGACCCAGTACTTC
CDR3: CASSLDEGGGGETQYF

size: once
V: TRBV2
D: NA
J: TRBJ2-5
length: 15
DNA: TGTGCCAGTGCCTCAGAGTGGGGGGCCGGCGAGACCCAGTACTTC
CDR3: CASASEWGAGETQYF

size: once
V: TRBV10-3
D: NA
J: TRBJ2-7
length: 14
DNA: TGTGCCATCAGTGAGGAGCTAATCTCCTACGAGCAGTACTTC
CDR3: CAISEELISYEQYF

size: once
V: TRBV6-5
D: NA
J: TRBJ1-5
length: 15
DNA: TGTGCCAGCAGTTACTCGGGAGGGAGCAATCAGCCCCAGCATTTT
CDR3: CASSYSGGSNQPQHF

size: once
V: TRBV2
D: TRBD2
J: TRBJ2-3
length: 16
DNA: TGTGCCAGCAGTGAAAGATTGGAAGGGGCGTCGGGAGGTAGGCCCTTT
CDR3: CASSERLEGASGGRPF

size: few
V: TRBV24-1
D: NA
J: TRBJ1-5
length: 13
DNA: TGTGCCACCAGAACAGGGTCCGATCAGCCCCAGCATTTT
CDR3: CATRTGSDQPQHF

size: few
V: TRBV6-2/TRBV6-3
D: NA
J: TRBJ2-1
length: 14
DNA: TGTGCCAGCAGTTATTCGAGCAACGCCAATGAGCAGTTCTTC
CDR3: CASSYSSNANEQFF

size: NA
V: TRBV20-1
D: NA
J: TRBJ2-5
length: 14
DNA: TGCAGTGCGACATCTAGTAGGGGGTTAGAGACCCAGTACTTC
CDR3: CSATSSRGLETQYF

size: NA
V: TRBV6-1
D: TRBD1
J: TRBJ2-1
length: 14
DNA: TGTGCGTCCCGACAGGGGGGCTCCTACAATGAGCAGTTCTTC
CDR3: CASRQGGSYNEQFF

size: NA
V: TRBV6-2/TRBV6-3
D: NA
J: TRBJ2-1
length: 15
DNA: TGTGCCAGCAGTTCGCGACTCGGGCCCCGAGATGAGCAGTTCTTC
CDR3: CASSSRLGPRDEQFF

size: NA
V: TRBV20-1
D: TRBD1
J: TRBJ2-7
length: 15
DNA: TGCAGTGCTACATCTTCTTGGACAGGGGTCTACGAGCAGTACTTC
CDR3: CSATSSWTGVYEQYF

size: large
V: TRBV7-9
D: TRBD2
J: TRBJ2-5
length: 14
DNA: TGTGCCAGCAGCTTTGCGGGGGTTCCTGAGACCCAGTACTTC
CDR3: CASSFAGVPETQYF

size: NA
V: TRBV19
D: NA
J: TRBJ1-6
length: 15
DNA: TGTGCCAGTAGCAGGCAGGGCAAGTACGATTCACCCCTCCACTTT
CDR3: CASSRQGKYDSPLHF

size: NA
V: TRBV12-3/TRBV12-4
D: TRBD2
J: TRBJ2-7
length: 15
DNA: TGTGCCAGCAGTCCCCAGACTAGCGGGGTGGGGGAGCAGTACTTC
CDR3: CASSPQTSGVGEQYF

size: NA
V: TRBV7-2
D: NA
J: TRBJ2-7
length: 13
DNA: TGTGCCAGCAGCAGACATAGCTCCTACGAGCAGTACTTC
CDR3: CASSRHSSYEQYF

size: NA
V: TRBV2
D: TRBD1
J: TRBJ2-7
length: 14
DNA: TGTGCCAGCAGACCGGACAGGGGTTCCTACGAGCAGTACTTC
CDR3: CASRPDRGSYEQYF

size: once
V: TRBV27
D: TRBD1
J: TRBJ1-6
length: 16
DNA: TGTGCCAGCACAGGGGGCGCCGGCTCCTATAATTCACCCCTCCACTTT
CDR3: CASTGGAGSYNSPLHF

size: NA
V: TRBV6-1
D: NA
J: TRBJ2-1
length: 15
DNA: TGTGCCAGCAGACCCGGGACGAGCTCCTACAATGAGCAGTTCTTC
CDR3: CASRPGTSSYNEQFF

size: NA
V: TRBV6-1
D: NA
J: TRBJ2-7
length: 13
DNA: TGTGCCAGCAGCCGCAGGTACTCCTACGAGCAGTACTTC
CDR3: CASSRRYSYEQYF

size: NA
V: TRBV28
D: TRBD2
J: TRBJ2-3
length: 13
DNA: TGTGCCAGCACCTGGACTAGTTCGGATACGCAGTATTTT
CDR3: CASTWTSSDTQYF

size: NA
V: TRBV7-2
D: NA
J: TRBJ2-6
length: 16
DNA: TGTGCCAGCAGCTTCCGTGGGGGATCTGGGGCCAACGTCCTGACTTTC
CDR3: CASSFRGGSGANVLTF

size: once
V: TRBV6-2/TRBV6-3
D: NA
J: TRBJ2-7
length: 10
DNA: TGTGCCAGCGGTAACAGGGTCCAAGACTTC
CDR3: CASGNRVQDF

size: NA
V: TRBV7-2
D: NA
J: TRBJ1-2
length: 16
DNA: TGTGCCAGCAGCCCATCCGCGGGACGGAGAATCTATGGCTACACCTTC
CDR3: CASSPSAGRRIYGYTF

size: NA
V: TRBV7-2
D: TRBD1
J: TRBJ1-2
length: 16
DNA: TGTGCCAGCAGCTTAGGGGGAGACAGGGTTTCCTATGGCTACACCTTC
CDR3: CASSLGGDRVSYGYTF

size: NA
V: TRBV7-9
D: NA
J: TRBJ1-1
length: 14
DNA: TGTGCCAGCAGCCCGGAGGGGTTTTACACTGAAGCTTTCTTT
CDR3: CASSPEGFYTEAFF

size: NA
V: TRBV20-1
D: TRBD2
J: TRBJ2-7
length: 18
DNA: TGCAGTGCTAGAGAAAGGAGACTAGCGGGACCCGAATCCTACGAGCAGTACTTC
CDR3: CSARERRLAGPESYEQYF